This T cell receptor beta chain was captured in a study of OX40 agonist ivuxolimab in advanced cancers. Background on the study: Past anti-PD-1, anti-PD-L1 or anti-CTLA-4 therapy was accepted, and 40% to 45% had received some.

The data were produced by immunoSEQ multiplex PCR, yet TCRdb's version contains in-frame clones alone and is incomplete. The table shows 72,000 or so clones, with 87% occurring only once. Germline CDR1 and CDR2: SGDLS and YYNGEE. The germline V and J ends were trimmed by 0 bases and 1 base, with 9 bases remaining between them. The CDR3 totals 15 residues. The chain links TRBV9 to TRBJ2-3; unclear D gene. This receptor was taken from an adult with an advanced solid tumor such as melanoma, head and neck, liver or kidney cancer. The material was CD4+ or CD8+ T cells sorted from blood, obtained in a trial of the OX40 agonist ivuxolimab. The CDR3 DNA follows: TGTGCCAGCAGCGTAGAAGCCGTAGGCACAGATACGCAGTATTTT. Its protein is CASSVEAVGTDTQYF.